This TCR beta chain was identified in a study of cytomegalovirus exposure and HLA in healthy donors. Findings and limits, study-wide: There were some public TCRs occurring in many donors, but most TCR sequences were rare.

This clone turned up a few times. Its cognate antigen is unknown. PCR was performed using 60 Vbeta and 13 Jbeta primers. Produced via immunoSEQ multiplex PCR; TCRdb's table is partial and in-frame only. In the table there are approximately 170,000 clones, 85% of which are singletons. The TCR comes from a boy aged 2 to 10 in good health and CMV-seronegative. Material for sequencing was PBMCs.

The CDR3 region has the DNA TGTGCCAGCAGCCAACTCGGACAGGGGAATGAGCAGTTCTTC. Translating gives CASSQLGQGNEQFF. This chain links TRBV6-1 with TRBJ2-1, with 9 bases lining up with TRBD1. This CDR3 has 14 amino acids. With V trimmed by 6 bases and J by 7 bases, 7 bases remained unmatched. In germline, CDR1 is MNHNS, CDR2 SASEGT.